This T cell receptor beta chain was identified during a study of T cells in severe cutaneous drug reactions. Study in general: Only probable or definite SJS/TEN or DRESS cases by RegiSCAR were enrolled. Culprit drug assignment used the Naranjo algorithm and the ALDEN algorithm.

This CDR3 has 15 residues. CDR1 and CDR2 (germline): MGHRA, YSYEKL. Study findings and constraints: A public TCRbeta CDR3 appeared in all seven CBZ-SJS/TEN blister samples, averaging roughly 14%.

The patients sequenced had a carbamazepine-induced Stevens-Johnson syndrome or toxic epidermal necrolysis reaction. Blood repertoires came from a few Han Chinese and about six European CBZ-SJS/TEN patients. TCR subtype-specific primers in iRepertoire multiplex PCR prepared libraries for bulk and single-cell sequencing. TCRdb re-called the multiplex PCR reads, yielding one record per CDR3 amino acid sequence without DNA. The sample includes approximately 20,000 distinct CDR3 sequences. Comments on this clonotype: Its antigen is currently unknown.

The TCR comes from a human donor with toxic epidermal necrolysis, a severe cutaneous drug reaction. The rearrangement uses TRBV4-1 and TRBJ1-5. What was sequenced was PBMCs. CDR3 protein: CASSLRELSNQPQHF.